By its share, the clone carrying this T cell receptor beta chain is medium-sized. The antigen remains unidentified. This entry is derived from a study of glioma-infiltrating T cells. General study findings and limits: Tissue-blood divergence was below expectation in non-neoplastic patients, above in gliomas.

The ends lost 0 bases at V and 5 bases at J; junction bases unmatched: 11. This CDR3 region has 17 residues. Per germline, CDR1 LGHNA and CDR2 YNFKEQ. The iRepertoire nested amplicon-rescue multiplex PCR amplified TCR alpha and beta CDR3s from RNA. Each CDR3 protein is one row after TCRdb ran MiXCR on the multiplex PCR reads. The profile covers 150,000 or so distinct CDR3 sequences, with about 39% appearing a single time and roughly a fifth taken by the ten largest. The source material was glioma tissue, nonneoplastic brain tissue, or PBMCs (not recorded which). The TCR sequence derives from a human donor with low-grade glioma or glioblastoma, undergoing nonglioma brain surgery, or in good health (not recorded which). This chain links TRBV4-2 with TRBJ2-5; 8 nucleotides match TRBD2. The CDR3 loop reads CASSQDLSDGGGETQYF. CDR3 DNA sequence: TGTGCCAGCAGCCAAGATCTTTCGGACGGCGGGGGGGAGACCCAGTACTTC.